The 3 T cell receptor beta chains given below trace back to one sample, sequenced in a study of CD8 T cells in ankylosing spondylitis. TCRdb fed the 5' RACE reads into MiXCR, producing one record per CDR3 protein. This table has 200,000 to 250,000 distinct CDR3 sequences, more than 9% appearing once. The sequenced sample consisted of blood, either unsorted or a sorted T cell fraction (not recorded which). The receptors were sampled from a male donor with ankylosing spondylitis or in good health (not recorded which).

In its sample, this clonotype was seen many times. The chain carries TRBV29-1 and TRBJ1-1; the D gene is possibly TRBD1 (6 bases). Germline V gene data show CDR1 as SQVTM and CDR2 as ANQGSEA. The CDR3 is made up of 13 amino acids. The V end was cut by 3 bases, the J end by 2 bases, with 10 bases between. Written as DNA, the CDR3 is TGCAGCGTTGATCAGGGGTTAAACACTGAAGCTTTCTTT. Translation gives CSVDQGLNTEAFF.

J is TRBJ2-5 and V is TRBV5-1, with 13 nucleotides matching TRBD2. Germline CDR1 is SGHRS and CDR2 is YFSETQ. J lost 0 bases, V lost 2 bases, and 7 bases had no gene match. The CDR3 covers 18 residues. CDR3 region: CASSLQLAGGPDQETQYF. The CDR3 DNA reads as TGCGCCAGCAGCTTACAACTAGCGGGGGGGCCGGACCAAGAGACCCAGTACTTC.

The chain uses TRBV20-1 and TRBJ2-3, with D unresolved. Germline assignment: CDR1 DFQATT and CDR2 SNEGSKA (reference sequence). The CDR3 sequence is 14 residues long. V lost 0 bases and J lost 2, with 9 bases in between. This CDR3 is CSARDLSNTDTQYF. Here the CDR3 DNA reads TGCAGTGCTAGAGATCTTTCCAACACAGATACGCAGTATTTT.